This entry is about one T cell receptor beta chain. Its cognate antigen has yet to be identified. Base qualities are not recorded, but no much larger clone differs from it by a single base. The source of the sample is a study of spatial heterogeneity in lung cancer (dated by TCRdb to 2018 to 2020). General notes on the study: Beta-chain transcripts were consistently detected in greater numbers than alpha-chain transcripts, which likely reflected higher beta-chain transcript abundance. In the raw uncorrected reads, each unique combination of TCR and UMI appeared on average more than ten times. In non-small cell lung cancer, the study made a quantitative comparison of TCR alpha and beta repertoires among multiple tumor regions, matched nontumor lung and blood. Nonsynonymous mutation counts, determined by whole-exome sequencing of tumor tissue, were related to TCR repertoire features. Both alpha and beta chains were TCR-sequenced in approximately 200 tumor regions, 64 matched nontumor lung samples and around 54 PBMC samples obtained at surgery. Points the paper makes about the study in general: Additional single-cell paired TCR alpha and beta sequencing was considered necessary to confirm, at a functional level, the hypothesis that regional TCRs recognize regional mutations. Ubiquitous expanded tumor TCRs showed up in blood more often at tumor resection than at routine follow-up.

Interpreted using the paper, the time point label stands for: sample taken at primary tumor resection. Donors were under 95 patients with early-stage, untreated non-small cell lung cancer from the lung TRACERx cohort. Whole RNA extracted from tumor and nontumor lung tissue, or from cryopreserved PBMC samples, was used for TCR sequencing without cell sorting. Only patients for whom sufficient RNA was available from at least two tumor regions were selected for TCR sequencing. The germline V gene encodes CDR1 MNHNS and CDR2 SASEGT. Trimming costs V 8 bases and J 2 bases, and their ends lie 10 bases apart. The CDR3 contains 13 residues, cysteine and phenylalanine counted. Only the CDR3 DNA is retained, 39 bases long and in frame from the first base. The library was generated by 5' RACE. The sequencer was a NextSeq 500. In the TCR library protocol, a unique molecular identifier was attached to each TCR cDNA molecule so that PCR and sequencing errors could be corrected. Under the source paper's analysis protocol: Decombinator tools were used for TCR identification, UMI-based error correction and CDR3 extraction. Expanded TCRs were defined as those above a frequency of 2 per 1,000, corresponding to the top 1% of the tumor frequency distribution. Each repertoire was subsampled 100 times to 5,000 TCRs, after which Renyi diversity was computed with the R vegan package. CDR3 similarity networks were built from amino acid triplet string-kernel similarity, with CDR3s being connected when pairwise similarity was above 0.82. Using fastp at Q25 and MiXCR, TCRdb reprocessed the public reads and kept productive beta chains. Rows matching on CDR3 protein sequence are summarized as one entry with the most common DNA and genes. TCRdb, not the original authors, processed these V and J calls. The sample table lists 40,000 or so distinct CDR3 sequences, roughly 5.2% of them with a count of one. Jointly, the top ten make up roughly 25% of the sample.

The input for sequencing was PBMCs, taken at surgery. This receptor was obtained from a female donor with early-stage non-small cell lung cancer. The rearrangement joined TRBV6-1 to TRBJ1-5, and possibly TRBD1, on 5 matching bases. The CDR3: CASGTAGNQPQHF. In nucleotides, the sequence is TGTGCCAGCGGGACGGCCGGCAATCAGCCCCAGCATTTT.